The 29 T cell receptor beta chains given below trace back to one sample, sequenced in a study of blood T cell repertoires in COVID-19. Sequencing used immunoSEQ multiplex PCR; TCRdb keeps in-frame clones, though not all of them. The sample lists fewer than 70,000 clones, approximately 90% occurring once. The specimen was peripheral blood. These receptor sequences come from a woman aged 70 to 79 with active COVID-19.

V and J are TRBV2 and TRBJ1-5, with 8 nucleotides matching TRBD1. Germline V CDR1 and CDR2: SNHLY, FYNNEI. The CDR3 is 14 residues long. V was pared by 7 bases and J by 5 bases, with 7 bases of the junction left unmatched. CDR3 in amino acids: CASNGQGGDQPQHF. DNA for the CDR3: TGTGCCAGCAATGGACAGGGTGGGGATCAGCCCCAGCATTTT. The full variable domain, rest sourced from reference TRBV2 and TRBJ1-5, is EPEVTQTPSHQVTQMGQEVILRCVPISNHLYFYWYRQILGQKVEFLVSFYNNEISEKSEIFDDQFSVERPDGSNFTLKIRSTKLEDSAMYFCASNGQGGDQPQHFGDGTRLSIL.

The chain couples TRBV5-1 to TRBJ1-1, with no clear D. The CDR3 consists of 14 residues. Trimming shortened V by 4 bases and J by 5 bases, and 15 bases separated the two germline ends. Germline CDR1 reads SGHRS; CDR2 reads YFSETQ. The CDR3 sequence is CASSREASRTEAFF. Here the CDR3 DNA reads TGCGCCAGCAGCCGCGAGGCCTCGAGGACTGAAGCTTTCTTT. The full variable domain, its missing parts supplied by reference TRBV5-1 and TRBJ1-1, is KAGVTQTPRYLIKTRGQQVTLSCSPISGHRSVSWYQQTPGQGLQFLFEYFSETQRNKGNFPGRFSGRQFSNSRSEMNVSTLELGDSALYLCASSREASRTEAFFGQGTRLTVV.

This chain joins TRBV2 and TRBJ2-1, with 8 nucleotides matching TRBD2. Per the germline V gene, CDR1 is SNHLY and CDR2 is FYNNEI. After removal of 7 bases from V and 4 bases from J, the junction contained 9 bases not matched to a gene. The CDR3 extends over 15 amino acids. The CDR3 loop reads CASTRGLVAYNEQFF. The CDR3, as DNA: TGTGCCAGCACCCGGGGACTAGTAGCTTACAATGAGCAGTTCTTC.

The chain carries TRBV28 and TRBJ1-3; 7 nucleotides agree with TRBD1. The CDR3 spans 12 residues. The trim removed 10 bases at V and 2 bases at J, leaving 2 bases unmatched. Germline V gene lookup returns CDR1 MDHEN and CDR2 SYDVKM. The CDR3 DNA reads as TGTGCCACCGGGACAGCTGGAAACACCATATATTTT. Its protein is CATGTAGNTIYF.

The rearrangement uses TRBV11-3 and TRBJ1-1; D gene unclear. Trimming took 2 bases from V and 1 from J, leaving 14 bases between them. The CDR3 has 16 amino acids. Germline assignment: CDR1 SGHNT and CDR2 YENEEA. DNA of the CDR3: TGTGCCAGCAGCTTAAGTCTGCGCCATCAGAACACTGAAGCTTTCTTT. Protein product: CASSLSLRHQNTEAFF. Full variable domain (remainder filled in from reference TRBV11-3 and TRBJ1-1): EAGVVQSPRYKIIEKKQPVAFWCNPISGHNTLYWYLQNLGQGPELLIRYENEEAVDDSQLPKDRFSAERLKGVDSTLKIQPAELGDSAVYLCASSLSLRHQNTEAFFGQGTRLTVV.

This CDR3 is CASSTYLAELSTDTQYF. The CDR3 region has the DNA TGTGCCAGCAGCACCTACCTAGCGGAACTTAGCACAGATACGCAGTATTTT. The rearrangement uses TRBV5-4 and TRBJ2-3, with 7 bases that match TRBD2. The CDR3 loop spans 17 amino acids. Trimming cost V 4 bases and J 0 bases; bases outside gene matches: 11. CDR1 and CDR2 from the germline V gene are SGHNT and YYREEE (reference sequence).

The chain combines TRBV11-3 with TRBJ2-3; D remains ambiguous. CDR3 length equals 13 residues. The V end lost 0 bases, the J end lost 7 bases, and 8 bases lay between the germline ends. In germline, CDR1 is SGHNT, CDR2 YENEEA. CDR3 in DNA: TGTGCCAGCAGCTTAGACCCCAGGTATACGCAGTATTTT. Translation gives CASSLDPRYTQYF.

The genes are TRBV4-2 and TRBJ2-3, with D possibly matching TRBD2 (5 bases). Trimming took off 0 bases at V and 6 bases at J, with 22 bases between the two ends. The CDR3 has 18 amino acids. Germline CDR1 LGHNA, CDR2 YNFKEQ. Here the CDR3 DNA reads TGTGCCAGCAGCCAAGATGAGGCAGAAGCGGATCCTGGGGATACGCAGTATTTT. The encoded protein is CASSQDEAEADPGDTQYF.

J is TRBJ1-1 and V is TRBV6-4; D is uncertain. Trimming took off 3 bases at V and 5 bases at J, with 16 bases between the two ends. The CDR3 has 15 residues. The germline gives CDR1 MRHNA, CDR2 SNTAGT. The CDR3 DNA is TGTGCCAGCAGTGAGAGGCACGAAGAAAGGACTGAAGCTTTCTTT. This codes for CASSERHEERTEAFF.

The chain carries TRBV30 and TRBJ2-2; maybe TRBD2 (5 bases). This CDR3 region has 14 residues. Trimming took off 4 bases at V and 5 bases at J, with 14 bases between the two ends. Germline V gene lookup returns CDR1 GTSNPN and CDR2 SVGIG (reference sequence). The CDR3 loop reads CAWNGVDGTGELFF. The CDR3 DNA reads as TGTGCCTGGAACGGGGTAGATGGGACCGGGGAGCTGTTTTTT.

The rearrangement joins TRBV28 to TRBJ1-1; 8 bases map to TRBD1. This CDR3 is 16 amino acids long. The trim removed 3 bases at V and 3 bases at J, leaving 9 bases unmatched. Germline CDR1 reads MDHEN; CDR2 reads SYDVKM. CDR3 loop: CASSLGGGQGDTEAFF. DNA of the CDR3: TGTGCCAGCAGTTTGGGGGGAGGACAGGGCGACACTGAAGCTTTCTTT.

The chain has TRBV18 and TRBJ2-1, with 10 bases aligning to TRBD2. The CDR3 is 16 residues long. Losses at the gene ends were 2 bases for V and 12 bases for J; bases not matched to a gene: 13. Germline assignment: CDR1 KGHSH and CDR2 LQKENI. CDR3 nucleotide sequence: TGTGCCAGCTCACCAGTGCAGCTAGCGGGAGATTTAGGGCAGTTCTTC. It is translated as CASSPVQLAGDLGQFF.

This clone was seen only once. This sequence joins TRBV19 and TRBJ2-5; unclear D gene. V was cut by 4 bases and J by 4 bases, with 4 bases left in between. The CDR3 is 11 amino acids. Germline-derived CDR1 and CDR2 are LNHDA and SQIVND (reference sequence). The CDR3 sequence: CASSTGETQYF. CDR3 DNA: TGTGCCAGTAGTACCGGAGAGACCCAGTACTTC.

This clone was seen a few times. The chain's CDR3 is CASSGTGGSGSYEQYF. The CDR3, as DNA: TGTGCCAGCAGCGGGACAGGGGGCAGCGGCTCCTACGAGCAGTACTTC. The chain couples TRBV28 to TRBJ2-7, with TRBD1 matching over 12 bases. V lost 6 bases, J lost 0 bases, and 6 bases stayed unmatched. This CDR3 has 16 amino acids. CDR1 and CDR2 (germline): MDHEN, SYDVKM.

V is TRBV15 and J is TRBJ1-6; 9 bases line up with TRBD1. This CDR3 is 17 amino acids long. V shed 0 bases and J 9 bases; nucleotides not matched to a gene: 9. Germline assignment: CDR1 LNHNV and CDR2 YYDKDF (reference sequence). As DNA, the CDR3 is TGTGCCACCAGCAGAGAGGCCCCGGACAGGGGTATTTCACCCCTCCACTTT. Its translation is CATSREAPDRGISPLHF.

V and J are TRBV6-4 and TRBJ1-5; 9 bases fit TRBD1. Germline V gives CDR1 MRHNA, CDR2 SNTAGT. V gave up 6 bases and J gave up 1 base; unmatched junction bases: 1. This CDR3 has 14 amino acids. CDR3 amino acids: CASRDRGSNQPQHF. The CDR3 DNA follows: TGTGCCAGCAGGGACAGGGGAAGCAATCAGCCCCAGCATTTT.

This sequence joins TRBV5-1 and TRBJ2-1; 8 nucleotides align to TRBD2. The CDR3 covers 21 residues. V was pared by 5 bases and J by 3 bases, with 25 bases of the junction left unmatched. Germline assignment: CDR1 SGHRS and CDR2 YFSETQ. The DNA of the CDR3 is TGCGCCAGCAGAGGAGTTAGGAAAACAGAAGGGCGGGAGGCTAGCTACAATGAGCAGTTCTTC. It encodes CASRGVRKTEGREASYNEQFF.

This chain connects TRBV3-1 (or the pseudogene TRBV3-2) to TRBJ2-1, with 14 positions matching TRBD2. CDR3 length: 15 amino acids. V lost 3 bases and J lost 11; bases outside the gene matches: 6. Germline CDR1 reads LGHDT; CDR2 reads YNNKEL (reference sequence). The CDR3 DNA sequence: TGTGCCAGCAGCCAGGGGGGACTAGCGGGAGAAAAGCAGTTCTTC. Its translation: CASSQGGLAGEKQFF.

This chain connects TRBV7-2 to TRBJ1-4, with TRBD1 as a possible D gene (5 bases). The CDR3 is made up of 15 amino acids. Germline CDR1 is SGHTA and CDR2 is FQGNSA. Trimming removed 5 bases from V and 8 bases from J, with 18 bases in between. CDR3 coding DNA: TGTGCCAGCAGCGTCAACGGGGGAGGAGGAGAAAAACTGTTTTTT. It specifies CASSVNGGGGEKLFF.

This clone was counted a single time. The V and J genes are TRBV4-1 and TRBJ1-1, with a tentative D call TRBD1 (5 bases). The germline CDR1 and CDR2 sequences are MGHRA and YSYEKL. Trimming left V 1 base short and J 0 bases short, with 9 bases between. The CDR3 consists of 15 residues. CDR3 loop: CASSQAGRVNTEAFF. The DNA of the CDR3 is TGCGCCAGCAGCCAAGCAGGCAGGGTGAACACTGAAGCTTTCTTT.

The chain links TRBV7-9 to TRBJ2-3; a possible D gene is TRBD2 (5 bases). The CDR3 runs to 14 residues. The V and J ends lost 2 bases and 0 bases respectively, with 6 bases between them. The germline gives CDR1 SEHNR, CDR2 FQNEAQ (reference sequence). The CDR3 DNA is TGTGCCAGCAGCTTACCTAGCAGCACAGATACGCAGTATTTT. This encodes CASSLPSSTDTQYF.

The J gene is TRBJ1-4, the V gene TRBV6-5, with D hard to call. The CDR3 has 14 amino acids. Germline CDR1 reads MNHEY; CDR2 reads SVGAGI. With 2 bases removed from V and 0 bases from J, the gap between germline ends came to 4 bases. CDR3 DNA: TGTGCCAGCAGTTACGCGTCAACTAATGAAAAACTGTTTTTT. This encodes CASSYASTNEKLFF.

The genes are TRBV21-1 and TRBJ1-4; the table assigns TRBD1, which was not confirmed against the DNA. TRBV21-1 is a recognized pseudogene. The CDR3 loop spans 15 amino acids. CDR3 protein: CASSKRQGHNEKLFF. Written as DNA, the CDR3 is TGTGCCAGCAGCAAACGACAGGGCCATAATGAAAAACTGTTTTTT.

This chain connects TRBV11-1 to TRBJ2-1, with D tentatively TRBD2 (5 bases). Germline CDR1 and CDR2: SGHAT and FQDESV (reference sequence). V gave up 5 bases and J gave up 5 bases, with 13 bases separating them. This CDR3 comprises 14 residues. For the CDR3, the DNA is TGTGCCAGCAGCCCTGGAGGTTTTAACAATGAGCAGTTCTTC. The encoded protein is CASSPGGFNNEQFF.

V is TRBV4-2 and J is TRBJ2-2; the D is unclear. V lost 4 bases to trimming and J lost 4 bases, with 4 bases between them. Germline assignment: CDR1 LGHNA and CDR2 YNFKEQ. The CDR3 runs 12 residues. CDR3 bases: TGTGCCAGCAGCCGCGGCACCGGGGAGCTGTTTTTT. This codes for CASSRGTGELFF.

This clone was picked up one time. The CDR3 sequence: CASSGGTGLFEQFF. The CDR3 nucleotides read TGTGCCAGCAGCGGGGGTACAGGGTTGTTTGAGCAGTTCTTC. The genes are TRBV9 and TRBJ2-1, with D perhaps TRBD1 (6 bases). Germline values: CDR1 SGDLS, CDR2 YYNGEE. V was cut by 3 bases and J by 9 bases, with 16 bases left in between. The CDR3 totals 14 residues.

The J gene is TRBJ2-7, the V gene TRBV21-1; the table assigns TRBD2, which was not confirmed against the DNA. TRBV21-1 is classified as a pseudogene. The CDR3 runs to 16 residues. In DNA, the CDR3 is TGTGCCAGCATGCAACCGACTAGCGGGAGAGTCTACGAGCAGTACTTC. It codes for CASMQPTSGRVYEQYF.

This chain uses TRBV5-1 with TRBJ2-3; 7 bases are a match to TRBD1. CDR3 length: 15 residues. The V and J ends lost 4 bases and 2 bases, in that order; junction bases with no gene match: 7. The germline CDR1 and CDR2 sequences are SGHRS and YFSETQ. DNA of the CDR3: TGCGCCAGCAGCCAGGGGGACACTCCCACAGATACGCAGTATTTT. Protein: CASSQGDTPTDTQYF.

V usage is TRBV23-1 and J usage is TRBJ1-1; D remains ambiguous. TRBV23-1 is an ORF, with its function uncertain. V shed 10 bases and J shed 8 bases, with 17 bases lying between them. The CDR3 is made up of 12 amino acids. The CDR3, as DNA: TGCGCCACGCTCGGCCGCAGACTAGAAGCTTTCTTT. This sequence encodes CATLGRRLEAFF.